The clone carrying this TCR beta chain has only a few counts. Antigen specificity is unknown. The data were obtained in a study of OX40 agonist ivuxolimab in advanced cancers. Background on the study: Given to patients was ivuxolimab, an agonistic anti-OX40 (CD134) antibody.

TCRdb's copy holds only in-frame clones and misses some; the assay was immunoSEQ multiplex PCR. The sample shows about 73,000 clones, roughly nine tenths of them seen only once. Germline values: CDR1 SGDLS, CDR2 YYNGEE. The V and J ends lost 4 bases and 7 bases, in that order; junction bases with no gene match: 12. This CDR3 comprises 16 residues. Regarding the study as a whole: Clones of CD4+ and CD8+ blood T cells grew by week 6 at doses of 0.1 to 3.0 mg/kg.

The chain carries TRBV9 and TRBJ2-1; 9 positions agree with TRBD2. The TCR sequence derives from an adult with an advanced solid tumor such as melanoma, head and neck, liver or kidney cancer. The specimen comprised CD4+ or CD8+ T cells sorted from blood, sampled in a trial of the OX40 agonist ivuxolimab. The CDR3 DNA reads as TGTGCCAGCAGCCGATCTTTAGCGGGAGATGTAAATGAGCAGTTCTTC. The encoded protein is CASSRSLAGDVNEQFF.